This T cell receptor (beta chain) was retrieved from a study of blood T cell repertoires in COVID-19. Study background: Samples of COVID-19 (acute and convalescent) were obtained from the United States, Italy and Spain.

The method was immunoSEQ multiplex PCR; TCRdb's version includes in-frame clones alone and lacks a portion of them. The sample includes fewer than 350,000 clones, 85% of them seen just once. The study recruited exposed participants who had met a COVID-19 case within 2 weeks before entry. The CDR3 loop spans 15 amino acids. V lost 5 bases and J 4 bases, leaving 14 bases between the germline ends. The germline V gene encodes CDR1 SEHNR and CDR2 FQNEAQ (reference sequence). The chain employs TRBV7-9 and TRBJ2-2; D may be TRBD1 (5 bases). Sequences were obtained from PBMCs or T cells enriched from blood (not recorded which). The clonotype comes from a woman in her thirties who had been exposed to COVID-19. The DNA of the CDR3 is TGTGCCAGCAGCCCTACCAGGGCGGCCACCGGGGAGCTGTTTTTT. Its translation is CASSPTRAATGELFF.